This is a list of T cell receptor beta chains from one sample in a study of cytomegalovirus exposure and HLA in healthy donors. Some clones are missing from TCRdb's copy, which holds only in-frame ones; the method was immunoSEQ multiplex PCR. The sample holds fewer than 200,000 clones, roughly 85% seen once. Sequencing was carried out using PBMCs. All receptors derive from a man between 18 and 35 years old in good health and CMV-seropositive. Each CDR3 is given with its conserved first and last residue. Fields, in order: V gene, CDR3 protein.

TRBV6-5	CASSYPGLNYGYTF
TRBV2	CASSGEASGTEAFF
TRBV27	CASSRTGTYNEQFF
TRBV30	CAWKHSYEQYF
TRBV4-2	CASSQARGLANEQYF
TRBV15	CATRDGTGFYEQYF
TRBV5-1	CASSSTQGKVGELFF
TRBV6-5	CASSRTGYTEAFF
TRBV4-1	CASSQGQLSGNTIYF
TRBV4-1	CASSQGQGPNYEQYF
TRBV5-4	CASSLSLGTGLDGYTF
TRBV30	CAWSRGGLGTEAFF
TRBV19	CASSIWQGQPINQPQHF
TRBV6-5	CASNDRASNEQFF
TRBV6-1	CASSAVAVPTDTQYF
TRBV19	CASSTGDTQYF
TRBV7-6	CASSLSGGYNEQFF
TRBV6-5	CASSYSNIGTVEAFF
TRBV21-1	CASNDTGDTQYF
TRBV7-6	CASSSTGGSPLHF
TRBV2	CASSNSLNEKLFF
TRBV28	CASCSDRGNTGELFF
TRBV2	CASRASGTEAFF
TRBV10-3	CAISVGGLYEQYF
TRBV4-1	CASSLSRTGASNQPQHF
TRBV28	CASGRGRYQETQYF
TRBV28	CASRRGNYGYTF
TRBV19	CASSMGGGGFQETQYF
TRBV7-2	CASTTPAGGSYEQYF
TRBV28	CASSLAGQGRTIYF